Each of the 3 T cell receptor beta chains below was sequenced from the same sample in a study of response to subunit inactivated influenza vaccine. TCRdb recomputed calls from the RT-PCR reads with MiXCR, one row per CDR3 protein. The repertoire consists of hundreds of thousands of distinct CDR3 sequences, with approximately 24% occurring once and the leading ten covering under 2.5%. The sequencing used CD4+ T cells sorted from PBMCs, collected around 5 days after vaccination. Receptors were obtained from a man aged 45-65 years who received an inactivated influenza vaccine.

The chain uses TRBV7-3 and TRBJ1-1; D is unclear. The ends were cut back, 7 bases at V and 2 bases at J, with 11 bases in the middle. CDR3 length: 13 amino acids. Germline CDR1 reads SGHTA; CDR2 reads FQGTGA. The CDR3 reads CASMAGPNTEAFF. In DNA form, the CDR3 reads TGTGCCAGCATGGCAGGACCTAACACTGAAGCTTTCTTT.

This clonotype was seen only a few times. The chain links TRBV18 to TRBJ2-1, with D possibly matching TRBD2 (6 bases). Trimming shortened V by 4 bases and J by 4 bases, and 17 bases separated the two germline ends. The CDR3 runs 16 residues. Germline-derived CDR1 and CDR2 are KGHSH and LQKENI. CDR3 in amino acids: CASSQTGGVRYNEQFF. The CDR3 DNA reads TGTGCCAGCTCACAAACCGGGGGTGTTCGGTACAATGAGCAGTTCTTC.

The V gene is TRBV6-2 or TRBV6-3, the J gene TRBJ2-4; perhaps TRBD1 as D (6 bases). There are 17 residues in the CDR3. Germline loops: CDR1 MNHEY, CDR2 SVGEGT. V gave up 7 bases and J gave up 1 base, with 20 bases separating them. CDR3: CASKADRPLGAKNIQYF. In nucleotides, the CDR3 is TGTGCCAGCAAAGCCGACAGGCCTTTAGGGGCCAAAAACATTCAGTACTTC.